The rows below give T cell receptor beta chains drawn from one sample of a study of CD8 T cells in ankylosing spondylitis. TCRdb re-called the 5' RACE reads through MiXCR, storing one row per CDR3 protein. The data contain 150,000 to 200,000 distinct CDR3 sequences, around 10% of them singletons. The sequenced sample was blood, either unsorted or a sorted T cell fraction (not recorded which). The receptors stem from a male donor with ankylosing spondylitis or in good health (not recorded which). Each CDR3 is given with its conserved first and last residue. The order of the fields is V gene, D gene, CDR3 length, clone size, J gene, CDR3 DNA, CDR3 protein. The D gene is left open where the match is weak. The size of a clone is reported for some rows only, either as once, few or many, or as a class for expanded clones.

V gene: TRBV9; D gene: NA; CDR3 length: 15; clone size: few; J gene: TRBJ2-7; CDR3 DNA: TGTGCCAGCAGCGTAGGGCCTTCGGGTAACTACGAGCAGTACTTC; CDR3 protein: CASSVGPSGNYEQYF
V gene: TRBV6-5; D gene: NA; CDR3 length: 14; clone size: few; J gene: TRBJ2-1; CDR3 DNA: TGTGCCAGCAGTTACAGGCAGGGGCACAATGAGCAGTTCTTC; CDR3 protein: CASSYRQGHNEQFF
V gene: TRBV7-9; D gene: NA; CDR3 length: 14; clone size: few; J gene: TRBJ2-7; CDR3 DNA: TGTGCCAGCAGCCCCACCTCAGGGTGGGGCGAGCAGTACTTC; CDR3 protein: CASSPTSGWGEQYF
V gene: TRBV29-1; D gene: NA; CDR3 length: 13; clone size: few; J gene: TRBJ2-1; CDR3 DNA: TGCAGCGTTGAAGAAATAGCACGGCAGGGGCAGTTCTTC; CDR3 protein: CSVEEIARQGQFF
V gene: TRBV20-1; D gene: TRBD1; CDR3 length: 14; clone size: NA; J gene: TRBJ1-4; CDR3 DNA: TGCAGTGCTTGGGACAGGGCGGAGAGTGAGAAACTGTTTTTT; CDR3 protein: CSAWDRAESEKLFF
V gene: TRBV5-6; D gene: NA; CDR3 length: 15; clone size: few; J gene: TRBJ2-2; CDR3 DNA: TGTGCCAGCAGCTTTAAGACAGTGAACACCGGGGAGCTGTTTTTT; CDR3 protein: CASSFKTVNTGELFF
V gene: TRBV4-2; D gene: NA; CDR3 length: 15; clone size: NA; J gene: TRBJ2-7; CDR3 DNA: TGTGCCAGCAGCCAAGATACAGACCTCCACTACGAGCAGTACTTC; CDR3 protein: CASSQDTDLHYEQYF
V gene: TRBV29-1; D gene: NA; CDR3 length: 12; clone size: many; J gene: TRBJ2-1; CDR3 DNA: TGCAGCGTCCGTCCCCAAGGGAATGAGCAGTTCTTC; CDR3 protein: CSVRPQGNEQFF
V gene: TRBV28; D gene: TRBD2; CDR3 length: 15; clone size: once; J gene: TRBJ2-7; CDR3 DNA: TGTGCCAGCAGTTTTGCTAGCGGGGGAGTCTACGAGCAGTACTTC; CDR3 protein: CASSFASGGVYEQYF
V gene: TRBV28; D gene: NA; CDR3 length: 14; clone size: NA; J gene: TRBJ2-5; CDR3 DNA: TGTGCCAGCAGCCCCTTCTCCTGGGGGGAGACCCAGTACTTC; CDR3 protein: CASSPFSWGETQYF
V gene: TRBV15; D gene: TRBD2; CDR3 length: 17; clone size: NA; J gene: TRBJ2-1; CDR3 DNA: TGTGCCACCAGCAGAGTCAGGGCGGGAGGATTATACAATGAGCAGTTCTTC; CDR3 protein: CATSRVRAGGLYNEQFF
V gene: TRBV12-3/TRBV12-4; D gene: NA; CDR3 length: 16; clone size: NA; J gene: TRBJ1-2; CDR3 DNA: TGTGCCAGCAGTGGACAAACATCTAGGATAAACTATGGCTACACCTTC; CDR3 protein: CASSGQTSRINYGYTF
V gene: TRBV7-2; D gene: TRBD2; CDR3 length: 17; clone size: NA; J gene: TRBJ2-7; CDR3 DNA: TGTGCCAGCAGCCCCTTAGCGGGGGGGTTATACTCCTACGAGCAGTACTTC; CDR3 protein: CASSPLAGGLYSYEQYF
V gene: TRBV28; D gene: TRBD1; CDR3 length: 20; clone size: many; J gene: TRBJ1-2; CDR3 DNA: TGTGCCAGCAGTTCTTCTATAAGTCTCCCGGGACAGGGGTGGAACTATGGCTACACCTTC; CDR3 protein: CASSSSISLPGQGWNYGYTF
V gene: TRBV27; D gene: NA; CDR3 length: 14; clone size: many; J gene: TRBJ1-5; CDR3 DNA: TGTGCCAGCAGTACCCGGGACACCGATCAGCCCCAGCATTTT; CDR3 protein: CASSTRDTDQPQHF
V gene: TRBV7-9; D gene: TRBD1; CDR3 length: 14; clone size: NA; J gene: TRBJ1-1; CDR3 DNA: TGTGCCAGCAGTCACACAGGGGAAGGGACTGAAGCTTTCTTT; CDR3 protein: CASSHTGEGTEAFF
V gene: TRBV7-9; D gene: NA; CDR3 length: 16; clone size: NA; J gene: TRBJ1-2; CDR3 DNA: TGTGCCAGCAGCTTAGAGAGGGAAGCAGGGCAAGTGGGCTACACCTTC; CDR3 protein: CASSLEREAGQVGYTF
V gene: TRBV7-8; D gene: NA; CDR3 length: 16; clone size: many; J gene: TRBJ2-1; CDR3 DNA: TGTGCCAGCAGCTCTCTTGGGGGGTTAACCTACAATGAGCAGTTCTTC; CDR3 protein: CASSSLGGLTYNEQFF
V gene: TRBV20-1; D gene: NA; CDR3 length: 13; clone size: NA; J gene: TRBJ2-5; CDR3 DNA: TGCAGTGCTAGAGGTTGGTGGCAAGAGACCCAGTACTTC; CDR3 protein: CSARGWWQETQYF
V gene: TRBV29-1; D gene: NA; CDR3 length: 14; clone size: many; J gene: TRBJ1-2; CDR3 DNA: TGCAGCGTTGTAAGCCTGGGGACTGGAGAAGGCTACACCTTC; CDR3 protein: CSVVSLGTGEGYTF
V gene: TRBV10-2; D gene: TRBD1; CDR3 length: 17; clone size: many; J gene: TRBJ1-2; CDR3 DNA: TGCGCCAGCAGTGAATCCGGGACAGGGCATCCTAACTATGGCTACACCTTC; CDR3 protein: CASSESGTGHPNYGYTF
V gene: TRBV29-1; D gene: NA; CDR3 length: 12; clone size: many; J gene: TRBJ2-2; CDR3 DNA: TGCAGCGTTGATGGTTTCACCGGGGAGCTGTTTTTT; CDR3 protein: CSVDGFTGELFF
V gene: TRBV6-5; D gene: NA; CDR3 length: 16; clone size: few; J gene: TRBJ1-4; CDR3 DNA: TGTGCCAGCAATTCGTGGGGGGCAGAAGCTAATGAAAAACTGTTTTTT; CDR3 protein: CASNSWGAEANEKLFF
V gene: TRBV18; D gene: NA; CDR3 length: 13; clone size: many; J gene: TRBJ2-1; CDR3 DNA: TGTGCCAGCGCATCTACGGACTACAATGAGCAGTTCTTC; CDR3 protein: CASASTDYNEQFF
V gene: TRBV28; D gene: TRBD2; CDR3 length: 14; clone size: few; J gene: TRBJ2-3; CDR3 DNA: TGTGCCAGCAGGCCGGGACTAGCGGTAGATACGCAGTATTTT; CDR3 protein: CASRPGLAVDTQYF
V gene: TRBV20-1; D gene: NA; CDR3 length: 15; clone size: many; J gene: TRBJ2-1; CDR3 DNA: TGCAGTGCCCCGTCCGGGGACTCGACTTACAATGAGCAGTTCTTC; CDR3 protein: CSAPSGDSTYNEQFF
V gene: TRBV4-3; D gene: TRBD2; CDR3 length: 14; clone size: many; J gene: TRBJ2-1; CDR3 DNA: TGCGCCAGCAGCCGGGGGGGCTCCTACAATGAGCAGTTCTTC; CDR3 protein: CASSRGGSYNEQFF
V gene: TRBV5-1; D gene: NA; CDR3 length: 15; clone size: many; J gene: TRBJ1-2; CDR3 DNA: TGCGCCAGCAGCTTGGACGGGGACGCTAACTATGGCTACACCTTC; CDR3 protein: CASSLDGDANYGYTF
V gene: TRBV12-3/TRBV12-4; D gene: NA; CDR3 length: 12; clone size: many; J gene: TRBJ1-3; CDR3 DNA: TGTGCCAGCATAACCTCTGGAAACACCATATATTTT; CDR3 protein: CASITSGNTIYF
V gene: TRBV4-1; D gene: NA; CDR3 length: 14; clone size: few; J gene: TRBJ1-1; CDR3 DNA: TGCGCCAGCAGCCACCAAGAGACGAACACTGAAGCTTTCTTT; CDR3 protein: CASSHQETNTEAFF
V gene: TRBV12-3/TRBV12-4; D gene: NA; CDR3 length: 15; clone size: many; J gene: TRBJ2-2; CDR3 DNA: TGTGCCAGCAGCCCTAGGGGCGGTAACACCGGGGAGCTGTTTTTT; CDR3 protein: CASSPRGGNTGELFF
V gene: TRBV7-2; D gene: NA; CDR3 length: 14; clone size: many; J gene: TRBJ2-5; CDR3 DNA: TGTGCCAGCAGCTTATGGCAGGGGAGGGAGACCCAGTACTTC; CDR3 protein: CASSLWQGRETQYF
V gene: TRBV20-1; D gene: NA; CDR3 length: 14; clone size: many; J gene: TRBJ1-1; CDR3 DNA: TGCAGTGCCGCCCCGGGACACATGAACACTGAAGCTTTCTTT; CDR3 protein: CSAAPGHMNTEAFF
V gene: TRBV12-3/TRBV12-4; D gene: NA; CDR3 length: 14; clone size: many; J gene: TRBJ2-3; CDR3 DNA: TGTGCCAGCAGTACCTCGCAAGCGGCGGATACGCAGTATTTT; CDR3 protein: CASSTSQAADTQYF
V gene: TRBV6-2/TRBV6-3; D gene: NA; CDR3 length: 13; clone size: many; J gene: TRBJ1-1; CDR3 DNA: TGTGCCAGCAGTTGGGTGATGAACACTGAAGCTTTCTTT; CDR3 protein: CASSWVMNTEAFF
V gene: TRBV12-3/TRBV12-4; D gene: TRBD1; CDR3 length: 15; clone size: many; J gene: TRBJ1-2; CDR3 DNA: TGTGCCAGCAGTTTTGAGGACAGGGTCTCTGGAGGCTACACCTTC; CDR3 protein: CASSFEDRVSGGYTF
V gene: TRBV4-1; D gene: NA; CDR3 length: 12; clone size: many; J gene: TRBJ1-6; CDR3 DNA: TGCGCCAGCAGCCCGCCGAATTCACCCCTCCACTTT; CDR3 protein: CASSPPNSPLHF
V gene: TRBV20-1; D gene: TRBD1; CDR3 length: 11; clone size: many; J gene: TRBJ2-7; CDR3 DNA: TGCAGTCCCGGGACAGGGGGCGAGCAGTACTTC; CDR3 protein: CSPGTGGEQYF
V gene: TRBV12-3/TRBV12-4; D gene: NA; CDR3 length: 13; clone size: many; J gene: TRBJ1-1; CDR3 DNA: TGTGCCAGCAGTTTAGGGGGGGTCACTGAAGCTTTCTTT; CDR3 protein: CASSLGGVTEAFF
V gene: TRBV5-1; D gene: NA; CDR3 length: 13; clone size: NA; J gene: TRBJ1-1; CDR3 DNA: TGCGTCAGCAGCCGGGACACGAACACTGAAGCTTTCTTT; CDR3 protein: CVSSRDTNTEAFF
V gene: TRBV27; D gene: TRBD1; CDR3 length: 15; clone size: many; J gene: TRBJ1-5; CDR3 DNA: TGTGCCAGCAGTTTCACAGGGGGCGCCGGTCAGCCCCAGCATTTT; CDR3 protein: CASSFTGGAGQPQHF
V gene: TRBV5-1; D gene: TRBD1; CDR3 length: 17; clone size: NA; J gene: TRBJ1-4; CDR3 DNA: TGCGCCAGCAGCCCCGACAGGGGGCGAGCAACTAATGAAAAACTGTTTTTT; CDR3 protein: CASSPDRGRATNEKLFF
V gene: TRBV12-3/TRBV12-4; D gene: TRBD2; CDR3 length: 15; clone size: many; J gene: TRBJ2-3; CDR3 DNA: TGTGCCAGCAGTAAGCGGGAGGGCCAAACAGATACGCAGTATTTT; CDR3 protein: CASSKREGQTDTQYF
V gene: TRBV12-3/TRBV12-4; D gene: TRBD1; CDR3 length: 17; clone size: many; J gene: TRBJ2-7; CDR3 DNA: TGTGCCAGCAGTTTCGTGGGGGGGACAGGGACCACCTACGAGCAGTACTTC; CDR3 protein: CASSFVGGTGTTYEQYF
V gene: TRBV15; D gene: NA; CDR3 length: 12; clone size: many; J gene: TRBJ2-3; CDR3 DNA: TGTGCCACCAGCGAGTTGGGGTATACGCAGTATTTT; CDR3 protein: CATSELGYTQYF
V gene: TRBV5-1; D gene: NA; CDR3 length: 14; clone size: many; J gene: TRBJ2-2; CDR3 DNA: TGCGCCAGCAGCTTAGGCCAGTCCACCGGGGAGCTGTTTTTT; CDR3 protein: CASSLGQSTGELFF
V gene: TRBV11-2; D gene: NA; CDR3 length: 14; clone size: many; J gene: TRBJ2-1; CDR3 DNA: TGTGCCAGCAGCTTAGCGGGAGTCGTGAATGAGCAGTTCTTC; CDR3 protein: CASSLAGVVNEQFF
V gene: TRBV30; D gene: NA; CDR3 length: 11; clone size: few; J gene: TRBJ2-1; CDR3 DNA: TGTGCCTGGAGTCTAAGAAATGAGCAGTTCTTC; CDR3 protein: CAWSLRNEQFF
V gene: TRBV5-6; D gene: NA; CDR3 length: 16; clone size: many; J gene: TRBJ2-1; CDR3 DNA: TGTGCCAGCAGCTCTTACCTTTCCACAGCGGGCAATGAGCAGTTCTTC; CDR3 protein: CASSSYLSTAGNEQFF
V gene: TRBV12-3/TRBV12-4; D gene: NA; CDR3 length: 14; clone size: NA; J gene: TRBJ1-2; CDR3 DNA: TGTGCCAGCAGTTTAAACAGACTGAGCTATGGCTACACCTTC; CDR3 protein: CASSLNRLSYGYTF
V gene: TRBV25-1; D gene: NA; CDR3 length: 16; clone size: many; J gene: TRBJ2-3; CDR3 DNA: TGTGCCAGCAGTGACCCCTCCAGGGGCGAGACAGATACGCAGTATTTT; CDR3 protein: CASSDPSRGETDTQYF
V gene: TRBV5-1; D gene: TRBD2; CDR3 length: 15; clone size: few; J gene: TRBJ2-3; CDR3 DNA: TGCGCCAGCAGCTTATCTAGCGGGAGAGGGGATACGCAGTATTTT; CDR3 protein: CASSLSSGRGDTQYF
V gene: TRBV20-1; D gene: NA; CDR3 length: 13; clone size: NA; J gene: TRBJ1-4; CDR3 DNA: TGCAGTGCTAGAGCTACGGGGGGGGAAAAACTGTTTTTT; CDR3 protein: CSARATGGEKLFF
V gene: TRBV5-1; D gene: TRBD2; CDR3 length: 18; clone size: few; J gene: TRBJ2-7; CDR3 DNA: TGCGCCAGCAGCTTGGCCCCCGGGACTAGCGGGATCGCCTACGAGCAGTACTTC; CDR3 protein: CASSLAPGTSGIAYEQYF
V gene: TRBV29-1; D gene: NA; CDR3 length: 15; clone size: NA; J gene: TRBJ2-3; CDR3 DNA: TGCAGCGTTGAAGATCAAGGGGGGGCCACAGATACGCAGTATTTT; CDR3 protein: CSVEDQGGATDTQYF
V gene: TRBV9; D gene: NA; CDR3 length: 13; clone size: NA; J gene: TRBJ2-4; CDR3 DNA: TGTGCCAGCAGCGGCGAGAACCAAAACATTCAGTACTTC; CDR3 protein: CASSGENQNIQYF
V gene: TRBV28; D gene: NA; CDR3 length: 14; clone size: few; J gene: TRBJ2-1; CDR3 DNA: TGTGCCAGCAGTCAGGGCCTTCTATACAATGAGCAGTTCTTC; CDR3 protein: CASSQGLLYNEQFF
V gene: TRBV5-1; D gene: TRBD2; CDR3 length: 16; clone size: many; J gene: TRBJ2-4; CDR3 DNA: TGCGCCAGCAGCTTCGGGACTAGCGGGATCAATGACATTCAGTACTTC; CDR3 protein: CASSFGTSGINDIQYF
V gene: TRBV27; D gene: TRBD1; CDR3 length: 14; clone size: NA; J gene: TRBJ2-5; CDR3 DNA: TGTGCCAGCAGTTTAGAGAGACAGGGGGTCCCCCAGTACTTC; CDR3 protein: CASSLERQGVPQYF
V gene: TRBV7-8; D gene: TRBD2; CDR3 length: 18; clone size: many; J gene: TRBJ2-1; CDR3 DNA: TGTGCCAGCAGCTTGACCGCGGGGGGCTCTCATAACTACAATGAGCAGTTCTTC; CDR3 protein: CASSLTAGGSHNYNEQFF